What follows describes a single T cell receptor (beta chain). The data were obtained in a study of shared clonotypes between healthy human individuals. Clones were sequenced by immunoSEQ multiplex PCR, and TCRdb holds only the in-frame ones, with some missing. Of approximately 470,000 clones listed, 78% are singletons. Trimming removed 2 bases from V and 3 bases from J, with 19 bases in between. Germline V CDR1 and CDR2: SGHTS, YDEGEE. This CDR3 spans 17 amino acids. The rearrangement uses TRBV5-8 and TRBJ2-3, with D maybe TRBD2 (6 bases). This TCR was recovered from a middle-aged woman in good health. Some clones in this sample may be carry-over from other donors' samples. The sample comprised PBMCs. The CDR3 sequence: CASSFDPSGPLTDTQYF. The CDR3 DNA reads TGTGCCAGCAGCTTCGACCCGAGCGGGCCGTTGACAGATACGCAGTATTTT.